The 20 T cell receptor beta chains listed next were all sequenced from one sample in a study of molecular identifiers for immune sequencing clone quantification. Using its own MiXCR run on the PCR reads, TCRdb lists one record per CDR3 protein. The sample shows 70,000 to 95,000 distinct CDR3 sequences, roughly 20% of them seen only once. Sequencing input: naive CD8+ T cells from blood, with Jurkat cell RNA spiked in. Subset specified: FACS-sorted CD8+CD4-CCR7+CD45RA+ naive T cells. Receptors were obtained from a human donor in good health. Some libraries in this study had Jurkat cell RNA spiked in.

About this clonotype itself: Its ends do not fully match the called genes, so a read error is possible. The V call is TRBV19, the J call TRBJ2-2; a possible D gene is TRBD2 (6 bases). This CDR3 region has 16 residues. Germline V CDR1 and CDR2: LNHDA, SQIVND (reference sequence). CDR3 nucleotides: TGTGCTAGTAGTATGGGACTGAGGGCGGGCACCGGGGAGCTGGTTTTT. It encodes CASSMGLRAGTGELVF. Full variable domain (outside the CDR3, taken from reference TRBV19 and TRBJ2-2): DGGITQSPKYLFRKEGQNVTLSCEQNLNHDAMYWYRQDPGQGLRLIYYSQIVNDFQKGDIAEGYSVSREKKESFPLTVTSAQKNPTAFYLCASSMGLRAGTGELVFGEGSRLTVL.

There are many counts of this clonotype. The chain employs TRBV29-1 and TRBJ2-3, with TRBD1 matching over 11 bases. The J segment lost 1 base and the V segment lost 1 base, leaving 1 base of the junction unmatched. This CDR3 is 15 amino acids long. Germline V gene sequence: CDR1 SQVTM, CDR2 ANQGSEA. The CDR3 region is CSVEGGQGGTDTQYF. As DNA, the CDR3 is TGCAGCGTTGAAGGGGGACAGGGGGGCACAGATACGCAGTATTTT.

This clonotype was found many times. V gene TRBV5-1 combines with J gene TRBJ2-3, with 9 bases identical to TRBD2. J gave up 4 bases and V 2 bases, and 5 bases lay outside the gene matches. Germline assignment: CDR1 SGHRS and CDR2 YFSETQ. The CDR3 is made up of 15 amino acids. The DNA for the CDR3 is TGCGCCAGCAGCTTTGCGGGAGGGCCAGCAGATACGCAGTATTTT. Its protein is CASSFAGGPADTQYF.

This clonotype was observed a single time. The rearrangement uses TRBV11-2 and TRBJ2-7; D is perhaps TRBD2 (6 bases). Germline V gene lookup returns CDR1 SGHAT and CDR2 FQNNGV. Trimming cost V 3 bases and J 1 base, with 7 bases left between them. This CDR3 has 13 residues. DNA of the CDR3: TGTGCCAGCAGCTTCGGACTATCCTACGAGCAGTACTTC. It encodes CASSFGLSYEQYF.

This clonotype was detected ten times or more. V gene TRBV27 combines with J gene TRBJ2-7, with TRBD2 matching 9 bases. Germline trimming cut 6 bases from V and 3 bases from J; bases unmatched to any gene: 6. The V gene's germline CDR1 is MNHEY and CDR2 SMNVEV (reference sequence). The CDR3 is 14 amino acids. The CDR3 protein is CASSIAGEHYEQYF. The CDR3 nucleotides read TGTGCCAGCAGCATAGCGGGAGAGCACTACGAGCAGTACTTC.

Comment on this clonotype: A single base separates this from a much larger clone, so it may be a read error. In nucleotides, the CDR3 is TGTGCCAGCAGTTACGCGACCATTCACACCGGGGAGCTGTCTTTT. Protein sequence: CASSYATIHTGELSF. The rearrangement uses TRBV6-5 and TRBJ2-2, with a weak D call TRBD2 (5 bases). The V gene's germline CDR1 is MNHEY and CDR2 SVGAGI. The CDR3 is made up of 15 amino acids.

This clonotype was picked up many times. CDR3 loop: CASSQGRETQYF. CDR3 DNA: TGTGCCAGCAGCCAAGGGCGAGAGACCCAGTACTTC. The chain couples TRBV7-9 to TRBJ2-5; no clear D gene. The CDR3 runs to 12 residues. Germline V gene sequence: CDR1 SEHNR, CDR2 FQNEAQ (reference sequence). Trimming stripped 5 bases from V and 4 bases from J, with 8 bases between.

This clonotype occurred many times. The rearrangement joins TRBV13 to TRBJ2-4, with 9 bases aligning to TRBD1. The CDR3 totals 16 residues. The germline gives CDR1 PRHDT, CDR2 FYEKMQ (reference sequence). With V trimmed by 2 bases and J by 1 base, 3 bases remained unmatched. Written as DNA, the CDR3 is TGTGCCAGCAGCTTACAGGGGACAGGGGCCAAAAACATTCAGTACTTC. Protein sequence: CASSLQGTGAKNIQYF.

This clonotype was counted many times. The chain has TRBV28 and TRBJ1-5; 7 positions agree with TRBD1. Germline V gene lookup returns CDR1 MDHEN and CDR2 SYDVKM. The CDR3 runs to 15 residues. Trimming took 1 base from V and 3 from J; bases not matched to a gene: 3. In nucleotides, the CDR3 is TGTGCCAGCAGTTTATACAGGGGTAACAATCAGCCCCAGCATTTT. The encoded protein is CASSLYRGNNQPQHF.

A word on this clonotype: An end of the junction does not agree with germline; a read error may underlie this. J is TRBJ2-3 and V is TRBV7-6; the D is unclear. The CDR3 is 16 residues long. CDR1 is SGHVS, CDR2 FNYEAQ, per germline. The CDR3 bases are TGTGCCAGCAGACCTTCTCCCTCAGCCAACACAGATACGCGGTATTTT. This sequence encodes CASRPSPSANTDTRYF. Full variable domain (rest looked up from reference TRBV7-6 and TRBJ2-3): GAGVSQSPRYKVTKRGQDVALRCDPISGHVSLYWYRQALGQGPEFLTYFNYEAQQDKSGLPNDRFSAERPEGSISTLTIQRTEQRDSAMYRCASRPSPSANTDTRYFGPGTRLTVL.

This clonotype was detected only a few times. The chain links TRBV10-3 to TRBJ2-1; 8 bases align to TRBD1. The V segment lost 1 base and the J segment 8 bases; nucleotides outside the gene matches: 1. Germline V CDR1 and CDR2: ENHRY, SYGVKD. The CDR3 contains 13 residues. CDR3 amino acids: CAISELDRDEQFF. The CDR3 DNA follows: TGTGCCATCAGTGAGTTGGACAGGGATGAGCAGTTCTTC.

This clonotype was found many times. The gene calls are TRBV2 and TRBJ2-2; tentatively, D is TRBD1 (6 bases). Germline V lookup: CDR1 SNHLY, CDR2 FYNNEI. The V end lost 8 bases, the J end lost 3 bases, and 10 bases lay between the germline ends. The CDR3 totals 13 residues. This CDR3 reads CASVGTHTGELFF. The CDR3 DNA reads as TGTGCCAGCGTGGGGACACACACCGGGGAGCTGTTTTTT.

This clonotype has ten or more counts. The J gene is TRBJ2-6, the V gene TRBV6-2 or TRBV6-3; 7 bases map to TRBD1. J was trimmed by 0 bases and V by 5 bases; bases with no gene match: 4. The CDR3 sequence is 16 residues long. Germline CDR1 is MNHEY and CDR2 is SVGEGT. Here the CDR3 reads CASSRDSLSGANVLTF. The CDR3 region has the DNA TGTGCCAGCAGTCGGGACAGCCTCTCTGGGGCCAACGTCCTGACTTTC.

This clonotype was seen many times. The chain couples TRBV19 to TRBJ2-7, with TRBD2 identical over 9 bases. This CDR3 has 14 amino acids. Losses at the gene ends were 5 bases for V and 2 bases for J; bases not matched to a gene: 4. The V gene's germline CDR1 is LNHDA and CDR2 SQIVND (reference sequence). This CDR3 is CASSVAGDTYEQYF. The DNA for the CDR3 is TGTGCCAGTAGTGTAGCGGGAGACACCTACGAGCAGTACTTC.

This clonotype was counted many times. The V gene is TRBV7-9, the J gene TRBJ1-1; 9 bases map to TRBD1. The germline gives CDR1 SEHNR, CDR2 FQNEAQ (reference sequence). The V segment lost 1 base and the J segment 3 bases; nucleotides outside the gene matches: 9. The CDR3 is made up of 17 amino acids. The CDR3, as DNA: TGTGCCAGCAGCTTAGTGGGGACAGGGCCTAGGGACACTGAAGCTTTCTTT. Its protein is CASSLVGTGPRDTEAFF.

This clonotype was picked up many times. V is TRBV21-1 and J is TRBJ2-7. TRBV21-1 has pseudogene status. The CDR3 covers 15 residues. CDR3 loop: CASSKVREGPYEQYF. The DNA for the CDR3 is TGTGCCAGCAGCAAAGTTCGGGAGGGGCCCTACGAGCAGTACTTC.

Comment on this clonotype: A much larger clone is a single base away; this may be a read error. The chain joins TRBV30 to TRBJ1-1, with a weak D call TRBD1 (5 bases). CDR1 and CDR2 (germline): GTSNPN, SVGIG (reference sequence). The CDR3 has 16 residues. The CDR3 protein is CAWTGQLETENAEAFF. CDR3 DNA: TGTGCCTGGACGGGTCAGTTGGAGACAGAGAACGCTGAAGCTTTCTTT.

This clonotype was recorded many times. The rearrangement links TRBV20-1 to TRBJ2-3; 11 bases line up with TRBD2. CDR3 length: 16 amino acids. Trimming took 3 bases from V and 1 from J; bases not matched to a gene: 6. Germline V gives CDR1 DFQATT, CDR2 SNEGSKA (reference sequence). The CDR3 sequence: CSARRLAGGGTDTQYF. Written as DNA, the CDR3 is TGCAGTGCTAGGAGGCTAGCGGGGGGCGGCACAGATACGCAGTATTTT.

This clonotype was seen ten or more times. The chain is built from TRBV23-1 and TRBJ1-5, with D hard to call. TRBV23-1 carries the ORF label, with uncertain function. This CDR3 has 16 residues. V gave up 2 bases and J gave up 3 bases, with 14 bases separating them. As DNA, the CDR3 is TGCGCCAGCAGTCAACCCGGCGGCGGCCCCAATCAGCCCCAGCATTTT. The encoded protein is CASSQPGGGPNQPQHF.

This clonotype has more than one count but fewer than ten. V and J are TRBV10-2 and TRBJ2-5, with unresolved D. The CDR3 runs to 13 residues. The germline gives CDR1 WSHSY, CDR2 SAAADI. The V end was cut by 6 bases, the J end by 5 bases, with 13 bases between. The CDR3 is CASSPLVWETQYF. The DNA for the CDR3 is TGCGCCAGCAGCCCTCTAGTTTGGGAGACCCAGTACTTC.